Detailed here is one T cell receptor (beta chain). Germline V gene lookup returns CDR1 MDHEN and CDR2 SYDVKM. The ends were cut back, 6 bases at V and 3 bases at J, with 17 bases in the middle. The CDR3 runs 15 residues. The entry originates in a study of blood T cell repertoires in COVID-19. In the original processing: The authors estimated nucleated cell counts from reference gene primer amplification. Clones were sequenced by immunoSEQ multiplex PCR, and TCRdb holds only the in-frame ones, with some missing. That table is the source of V, J and clone size, and D and trimming were worked out from the DNA. The sample records under 300,000 clones, approximately 88% being singletons.

The sequence derives from a woman in her thirties or forties who had been exposed to COVID-19. The sequencing sample was made of PBMCs or T cells enriched from blood (not recorded which). V gene TRBV28 combines with J gene TRBJ1-1, with D maybe TRBD1 (5 bases). CDR3 residues: CASSPTGGEYTEAFF. The CDR3 DNA follows: TGTGCCAGCAGCCCAACGGGGGGGGAGTACACTGAAGCTTTCTTT.